This T cell receptor beta chain was profiled in a study of early T cells in non-severe SARS-CoV-2 infection. About the study: Unpaired chains resulted from sequencing bulk RNA of unsorted whole blood. Study-level points and caveats: VDJdb matching, biased toward anti-spike CD8 responses, missed private and CD4 specificities.

Molecules of cDNA were individually given unique molecular identifiers that were attached to them. Via MiXCR, TCRdb re-called the 5' RACE reads, giving one row per CDR3 protein. Counted here are 80,000 to 95,000 distinct CDR3 sequences, about 15% occurring once; the ten biggest clones make up 5% to 7%. This clonotype has a handful of counts. Its antigen remains unknown. The sample consisted of whole blood. This sequence was found in an adult who was a healthcare worker with PCR-confirmed SARS-CoV-2 infection or an uninfected control (not recorded which).

CDR3 amino acids: CASSHSGGAYQETQYF. CDR3 sequence (DNA): TGTGCCAGCAGTCACAGCGGGGGGGCCTACCAAGAGACCCAGTACTTC. The chain joins TRBV6-2 or TRBV6-3 to TRBJ2-5; TRBD2 matches 10 bases. CDR1 and CDR2 (germline): MNHEY, SVGEGT. Unmatched junction bases numbered 6, after V lost 5 bases and J lost 0 bases. This CDR3 is built from 16 residues.